This TCR beta chain was recorded in a study of blood T cell repertoires in COVID-19. Authors' analysis steps: Reference gene primers were amplified, and this amplification served to estimate nucleated cell counts. The protocol was immunoSEQ multiplex PCR, while the TCRdb copy is restricted to in-frame clones and leaves out a portion. V and J calls and clone size are copied from that table; D and trimming were computed from the DNA. The table has 150,000 to 180,000 clones, 84% seen once; the top ten hold approximately 9.4%. V shed 5 bases and J shed 8 bases, with 13 bases lying between them. CDR3 length equals 12 residues. CDR1 is GTSNPN, CDR2 SVGIG, per germline (reference sequence).

The material sequenced was peripheral blood. The rearrangement links TRBV30 to TRBJ2-4, with a weak D call TRBD1 (5 bases). This receptor was taken from a woman between 45 and 60 years old with acute or convalescent COVID-19. The CDR3 region has the DNA TGTGCCTGGGCCCAGGGTGGGTACATTCAGTACTTC. It codes for CAWAQGGYIQYF.